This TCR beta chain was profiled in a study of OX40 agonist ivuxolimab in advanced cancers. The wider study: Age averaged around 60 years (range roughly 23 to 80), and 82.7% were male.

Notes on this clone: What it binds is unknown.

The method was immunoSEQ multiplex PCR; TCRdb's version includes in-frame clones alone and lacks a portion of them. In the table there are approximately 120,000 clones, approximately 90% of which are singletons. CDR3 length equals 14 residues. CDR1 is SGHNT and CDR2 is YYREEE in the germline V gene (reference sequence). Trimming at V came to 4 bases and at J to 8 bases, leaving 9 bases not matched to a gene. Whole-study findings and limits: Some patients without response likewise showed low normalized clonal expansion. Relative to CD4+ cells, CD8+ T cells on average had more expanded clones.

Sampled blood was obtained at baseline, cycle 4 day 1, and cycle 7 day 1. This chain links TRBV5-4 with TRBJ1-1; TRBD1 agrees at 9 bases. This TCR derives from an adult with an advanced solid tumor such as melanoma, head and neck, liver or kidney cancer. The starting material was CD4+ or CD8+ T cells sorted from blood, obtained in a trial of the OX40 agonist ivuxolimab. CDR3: CASSAGQGIWEAFF. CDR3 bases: TGTGCCAGCAGCGCGGGACAGGGTATTTGGGAAGCTTTCTTT.